What follows are 20 T cell receptor beta chains derived from one specimen sequenced in a study of neurological immune-mediated disorders. TCRdb redid the calling of the 5' RACE reads with MiXCR, one entry per CDR3 protein. The repertoire holds about 66,000 distinct CDR3 sequences, with 4.5% as singletons. The sequencing sample was made of PBMCs. These receptors came from a man in his thirties or forties with multiple sclerosis.

There are many counts of this clonotype. The CDR3 DNA follows: TGTGCCAGCAGCCCCAGCGGGAGAGGCGAGCAGTACTTC. Its translation: CASSPSGRGEQYF. The gene calls are TRBV3-1 and TRBJ2-7; TRBD2 matches at 8 bases. Looked up from germline, CDR1 is LGHDT and CDR2 is YNNKEL (reference sequence). The CDR3 runs to 13 residues. V shed 4 bases, J shed 6 bases, and the junction held 5 bases outside the gene matches.

This clonotype was seen many times. CDR3 sequence: CASSLGPIGRGDSPLHF. The CDR3 bases are TGCGCCAGCAGCTTGGGCCCCATCGGCAGGGGGGATTCACCCCTCCACTTT. The chain has TRBV5-1 and TRBJ1-6; 7 bases align to TRBD1. The V and J ends lost 0 bases and 8 bases, in that order; junction bases with no gene match: 11. Germline V gene lookup returns CDR1 SGHRS and CDR2 YFSETQ. The CDR3 spans 17 residues.

The table lists this clonotype with a few counts. At one end the junction does not follow the germline gene, possibly because of a read error. The V gene is TRBV20-1, the J gene TRBJ1-6; no clear D gene. Germline lookup yields CDR1 DFQATT and CDR2 SNEGSKA (reference sequence). The CDR3 covers 12 residues. The CDR3 DNA reads TGCAGTGCTAGGGGCCCTAATTCACCCCTCAACTTT. As protein: CSARGPNSPLNF.

This clonotype was counted ten times or more. The chain recombines TRBV20-1 with TRBJ1-1, with 7 positions matching TRBD1. This CDR3 contains 13 residues. Germline loops: CDR1 DFQATT, CDR2 SNEGSKA (reference sequence). Unmatched junction bases numbered 3, after V lost 5 bases and J lost 0 bases. CDR3 coding DNA: TGCAGTGCTCGGGGACAGCTGAACACTGAAGCTTTCTTT. It codes for CSARGQLNTEAFF.

This clonotype was seen many times. The chain carries TRBV15 and TRBJ2-7; D unclear. CDR1 and CDR2 (germline): LNHNV, YYDKDF (reference sequence). The V end lost 4 bases, the J end lost 2 bases, and 12 bases lay between the germline ends. This CDR3 spans 14 amino acids. Here the CDR3 reads CATSTRTQTYEQYF. DNA for the CDR3: TGTGCCACCAGCACCCGGACGCAGACCTACGAGCAGTACTTC.

In this sample, this clonotype turned up many times. The chain has TRBV10-3 and TRBJ1-2, with D maybe TRBD1 (5 bases). The V and J ends lost 5 bases and 4 bases respectively, with 11 bases between them. This CDR3 is 13 amino acids long. CDR1 is ENHRY, CDR2 SYGVKD, per germline. The CDR3 loop reads CAISTRDGYGYTF. In DNA form, the CDR3 reads TGTGCCATCAGTACCAGGGATGGCTATGGCTACACCTTC.

This chain connects TRBV3-1 to TRBJ2-3; TRBD1 might be the D (6 bases). Trimming shortened V by 5 bases and J by 2 bases, and 14 bases separated the two germline ends. Germline CDR1 is LGHDT and CDR2 is YNNKEL (reference sequence). The CDR3 length is 15 residues. CDR3 amino acids: CASSEYRTDTDTQYF. CDR3 coding DNA: TGTGCCAGCAGCGAATACCGGACAGACACAGATACGCAGTATTTT.

This clonotype has a count of ten or more. This chain connects TRBV2 to TRBJ2-1; D not certain. This CDR3 contains 13 residues. Germline V gives CDR1 SNHLY, CDR2 FYNNEI. V was cut by 8 bases and J by 9 bases, with 17 bases left in between. The DNA for the CDR3 is TGTGCCAGCTCTCGAATCCCCGGCGGTGAGCAGTTCTTC. It specifies CASSRIPGGEQFF.

This clonotype has more than one count but fewer than ten. This sequence joins TRBV20-1 and TRBJ1-1; D may be TRBD1 (5 bases). Between the trimmed V and J ends, which lost 0 bases and 7 bases, there was a span of 15 bases. This CDR3 has 14 residues. Germline assignment: CDR1 DFQATT and CDR2 SNEGSKA (reference sequence). Here the CDR3 DNA reads TGCAGTGCTAGAGATAGCGGGGGTGGGATTGAAGCTTTCTTT. The encoded protein is CSARDSGGGIEAFF.

This clonotype was recorded at least ten times. The chain has TRBV2 and TRBJ2-1, with D possibly TRBD2 on 5 matching bases. V was clipped by 4 bases and J by 5 bases, with 12 bases between them. The germline gives CDR1 SNHLY, CDR2 FYNNEI. The CDR3 length is 14 residues. The chain's CDR3 is CASSVGESNNEQFF. CDR3 nucleotides: TGTGCCAGCAGTGTTGGGGAGTCCAACAATGAGCAGTTCTTC.

This clonotype was detected ten times or more. The chain joins TRBV10-3 to TRBJ1-1, with unresolved D. V lost 4 bases and J 0 bases, leaving 9 bases between the germline ends. CDR3 length: 14 amino acids. The germline V gene encodes CDR1 ENHRY and CDR2 SYGVKD. CDR3 sequence reads: CAISGIRMNTEAFF. The CDR3 DNA follows: TGTGCCATCAGTGGTATACGGATGAACACTGAAGCTTTCTTT.

This clonotype was observed at least ten times. The chain has TRBV5-1 and TRBJ2-1, with TRBD1 matching 10 bases. Trimming took 4 bases from V and 9 from J; bases not matched to a gene: 7. Germline assignment: CDR1 SGHRS and CDR2 YFSETQ. The CDR3 is made up of 14 amino acids. CDR3 nucleotide sequence: TGCGCCAGCAGCCCAGGGACAGGGGAGGGTGAGCAGTTCTTC. Protein: CASSPGTGEGEQFF.

This clonotype showed up many times. The CDR3 DNA sequence: TGCGCCAGCAGCCAAGTTCCGGGGGAAGAGACCCAGTACTTC. Amino acids: CASSQVPGEETQYF. The rearrangement links TRBV4-1 to TRBJ2-5, with D tentatively TRBD2 (6 bases). Trimming took 1 base from V and 3 from J, leaving 9 bases between them. The CDR3 has 14 amino acids. Germline-derived CDR1 and CDR2 are MGHRA and YSYEKL.

V gene TRBV7-3 combines with J gene TRBJ1-1; unclear D gene. Trimming removed 5 bases at V and 4 bases at J, with 11 bases between. The germline V gene has CDR1 SGHTA and CDR2 FQGTGA. This CDR3 has 13 amino acids. The CDR3 coding sequence is TGTGCCAGCAGCCGGGGTGAGGGCACTGAAGCTTTCTTT. Amino acid sequence: CASSRGEGTEAFF. The full variable domain, its missing parts supplied by reference TRBV7-3 and TRBJ1-1, is GAGVSQTPSNKVTEKGKYVELRCDPISGHTALYWYRQSLGQGPEFLIYFQGTGAADDSGLPNDRFFAVRPEGSVSTLKIQRTERGDSAVYLCASSRGEGTEAFFGQGTRLTVV.

In this sample, this clonotype turned up many times. V and J are TRBV9 and TRBJ2-1, with TRBD2 identical over 9 bases. Germline-derived CDR1 and CDR2 are SGDLS and YYNGEE. Trimming removed 2 bases from V and 4 bases from J; junction bases left unmatched: 1. This CDR3 has 14 amino acids. The CDR3 region is CASSVSGGYNEQFF. The CDR3 DNA reads as TGTGCCAGCAGCGTTAGCGGGGGTTACAATGAGCAGTTCTTC. Filled out from reference TRBV9 and TRBJ2-1, the complete variable domain reads DSGVTQTPKHLITATGQRVTLRCSPRSGDLSVYWYQQSLDQGLQFLIQYYNGEERAKGNILERFSAQQFPDLHSELNLSSLELGDSALYFCASSVSGGYNEQFFGPGTRLTVL.

This clonotype was found many times. The rearrangement uses TRBV12-3 or TRBV12-4 and TRBJ1-5, with 7 bases fitting TRBD1. The CDR3 has 17 amino acids. The ends lost 1 base at V and 4 bases at J; junction bases unmatched: 10. CDR3 sequence: CASSLGQGIRVNQPQHF. The CDR3 DNA sequence: TGTGCCAGCAGTTTAGGACAGGGAATAAGGGTAAATCAGCCCCAGCATTTT.

This clonotype was seen more than once but under ten times. This rearrangement joins TRBV27 to TRBJ1-1, with 7 positions matching TRBD1. The length of the CDR3 is 14 residues. The V gene end was trimmed by 5 bases and the J gene end by 6 bases; junction bases not matched to a gene: 9. Germline values: CDR1 MNHEY, CDR2 SMNVEV (reference sequence). CDR3 sequence (DNA): TGTGCCAGCAGTCCTCGACAGGGAGGGGCTGAAGCTTTCTTT. This gives the protein CASSPRQGGAEAFF.

At least ten counts were recorded for this clonotype. V gene TRBV15 combines with J gene TRBJ2-5; 8 positions match TRBD2. Germline V gene sequence: CDR1 LNHNV, CDR2 YYDKDF (reference sequence). Trimming took 3 bases from V and 5 from J; bases not matched to a gene: 8. The CDR3 sequence is 15 residues long. CDR3 loop: CATSSPPGGAETQYF. In DNA form, the CDR3 reads TGTGCCACCAGCAGCCCTCCCGGGGGGGCGGAGACCCAGTACTTC.

Here the CDR3 reads CASSVGGATTGELFF. The DNA of the CDR3 is TGTGCCAGCAGCGTCGGCGGGGCAACCACCGGGGAGCTGTTTTTT. The genes are TRBV9 and TRBJ2-2; D may be TRBD2 (6 bases). The CDR3 has 15 amino acids. The germline V gene has CDR1 SGDLS and CDR2 YYNGEE. V lost 2 bases to trimming and J lost 4 bases, with 12 bases between them.

This clonotype has a handful of counts. The CDR3 carries no conserved terminal phenylalanine or tryptophan, so it likely arises from a read error. The CDR3 is CASSARTKNIQYC. DNA for the CDR3: TGCGCCAGCAGCGCGCGGACCAAAAACATTCAGTACTGC. V gene TRBV4-1 combines with J gene TRBJ2-4; no firm D call. Germline V gives CDR1 MGHRA, CDR2 YSYEKL. This CDR3 is 13 amino acids long. Between the trimmed V and J ends, which lost 5 bases and 2 bases, there was a span of 7 bases.